This entry concerns a single T cell receptor (beta chain). Its antigen is not identified. CDR3 size: 13 residues. CDR1 and CDR2 (germline): MNHNS, SASEGT. V lost 3 bases to trimming and J lost 0 bases, with 6 bases between them. The primer mix had 60 Vbeta and 13 Jbeta primers. Assay used: immunoSEQ multiplex PCR; TCRdb lists only in-frame clones, some missing. The sample shows around 100,000 clones, around four fifths of them seen only once. This record comes from a study of cytomegalovirus exposure and HLA in healthy donors. Study-level points and caveats: A later analysis linked a missense variant in DCLRE1C to the trimming of TCR beta V and J genes. The sole available immune exposure information was CMV serostatus.

The sequence came from a woman between 35 and 50 years old in good health and CMV-seronegative. The sequenced sample consisted of PBMCs. The chain combines TRBV6-1 with TRBJ2-7, with D possibly TRBD1 on 5 matching bases. CDR3 bases: TGTGCCAGCAGTGACGACAGCTCCTACGAGCAGTACTTC. Translated: CASSDDSSYEQYF.